This entry lists 6 T cell receptor beta chains sequenced from one sample in a study of technical replicates of blood from a few donors. The method was immunoSEQ multiplex PCR; TCRdb's version includes in-frame clones alone and lacks a portion of them. The data contain tens of thousands of clones, around nine tenths of them singletons. The specimen was PBMCs. These receptors were taken from a human donor in good health. Some clones in this sample may be carry-over from other donors' samples.

The chain links TRBV10-3 to TRBJ2-3, with 9 bases matching TRBD1. The germline V gene has CDR1 ENHRY and CDR2 SYGVKD. V shed 6 bases and J 0 bases; nucleotides not matched to a gene: 7. The CDR3 spans 16 residues. CDR3 sequence: CAISGTGSLSTDTQYF. The CDR3 nucleotides read TGTGCCATCAGCGGGACAGGGAGCCTTAGCACAGATACGCAGTATTTT.

The sample holds a few counts of this clone. The same CDR3 also results from other DNA sequences found in this sample. The V call is TRBV7-2, the J call TRBJ2-7; the match to TRBD1 covers 8 bases. The germline V gene encodes CDR1 SGHTA and CDR2 FQGNSA. Trimming cost V 0 bases and J 6 bases; bases outside gene matches: 7. The CDR3 is made up of 15 amino acids. CDR3 nucleotide sequence: TGTGCCAGCAGCTTAGCGGGCCAGGGGGCGTCCGAGCAGTACTTC. The encoded protein is CASSLAGQGASEQYF.

This chain uses TRBV7-9 with TRBJ2-5; possibly TRBD2 for D (5 bases). In germline, CDR1 is SEHNR, CDR2 FQNEAQ (reference sequence). CDR3 length equals 13 residues. Trimming pared 2 bases from V and 5 bases from J, leaving 9 bases between. This CDR3 reads CASSLNSVETQYF. The CDR3 nucleotides read TGTGCCAGCAGCTTAAATAGCGTTGAGACCCAGTACTTC. Together with reference TRBV7-9 and TRBJ2-5, the CDR3 gives the full variable domain: DTGVSQNPRHKITKRGQNVTFRCDPISEHNRLYWYRQTLGQGPEFLTYFQNEAQLEKSRLLSDRFSAERPKGSFSTLEIQRTEQGDSAMYLCASSLNSVETQYFGPGTRLLVL.

The chain carries TRBV6-4 and TRBJ1-1; no reliable D call. The CDR3 loop spans 15 amino acids. Trimming shortened V by 5 bases and J by 4 bases, and 17 bases separated the two germline ends. Germline lookup yields CDR1 MRHNA and CDR2 SNTAGT. The CDR3 DNA sequence: TGTGCCAGCAGTCCCCTCTACGGGGAGGGCACTGAAGCTTTCTTT. Translated, it gives CASSPLYGEGTEAFF.

The J gene is TRBJ1-1, the V gene TRBV5-4, with 8 bases lining up with TRBD1. Germline CDR1 is SGHNT and CDR2 is YYREEE (reference sequence). Losses at the gene ends were 4 bases for V and 4 bases for J; bases not matched to a gene: 9. This CDR3 has 15 amino acids. The DNA for the CDR3 is TGTGCCAGCAGCCCAGCAGGGGGCAGGGTCACTGAAGCTTTCTTT. This codes for CASSPAGGRVTEAFF.

This clone occurred once. The chain couples TRBV5-4 to TRBJ2-5; D is unclear. There are 14 residues in the CDR3. Germline V CDR1 and CDR2: SGHNT, YYREEE (reference sequence). The V end was cut by 0 bases, the J end by 5 bases, with 11 bases between. The CDR3 spells CASSLANSMETQYF. The CDR3 coding sequence is TGTGCCAGCAGCTTGGCCAACAGTATGGAGACCCAGTACTTC.